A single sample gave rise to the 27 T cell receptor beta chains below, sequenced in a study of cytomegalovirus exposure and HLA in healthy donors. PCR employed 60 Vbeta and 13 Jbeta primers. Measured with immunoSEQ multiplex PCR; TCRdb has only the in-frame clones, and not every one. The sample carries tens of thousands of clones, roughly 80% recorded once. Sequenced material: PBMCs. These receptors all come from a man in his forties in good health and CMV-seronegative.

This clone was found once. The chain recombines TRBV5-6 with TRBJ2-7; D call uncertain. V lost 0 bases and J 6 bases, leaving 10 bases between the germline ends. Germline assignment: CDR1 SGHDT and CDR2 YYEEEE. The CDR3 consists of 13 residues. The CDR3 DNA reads TGTGCCAGCAGCTTGGGTCGAGATGGCGAGCAGTACTTC. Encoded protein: CASSLGRDGEQYF.

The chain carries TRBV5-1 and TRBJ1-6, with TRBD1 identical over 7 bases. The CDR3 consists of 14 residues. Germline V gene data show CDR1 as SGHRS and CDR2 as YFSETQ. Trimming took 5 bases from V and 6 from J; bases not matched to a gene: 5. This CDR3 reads CASSPQGGNSPLHF. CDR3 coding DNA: TGCGCCAGCAGTCCGCAGGGGGGTAATTCACCCCTCCACTTT.

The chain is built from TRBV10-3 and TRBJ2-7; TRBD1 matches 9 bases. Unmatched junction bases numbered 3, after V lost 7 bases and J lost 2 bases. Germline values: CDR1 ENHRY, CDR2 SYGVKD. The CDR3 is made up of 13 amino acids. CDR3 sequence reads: CAITGTGPYEQYF. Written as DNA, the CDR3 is TGTGCCATCACTGGGACAGGGCCCTACGAGCAGTACTTC.

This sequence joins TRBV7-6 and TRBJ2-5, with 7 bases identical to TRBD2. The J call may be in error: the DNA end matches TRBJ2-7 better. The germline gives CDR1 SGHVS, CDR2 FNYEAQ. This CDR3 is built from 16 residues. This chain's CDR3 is CASSPRSGKGAYEQYF. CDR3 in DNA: TGTGCCAGCAGCCCTAGGAGCGGGAAGGGCGCTTACGAGCAGTACTTC.

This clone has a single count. The CDR3: CASSTPTSGGRNEQFF. The CDR3 DNA sequence: TGTGCCAGCAGCACCCCGACTAGCGGGGGGCGCAATGAGCAGTTCTTC. This sequence joins TRBV7-2 and TRBJ2-1; 13 bases line up with TRBD2. CDR1 and CDR2 (germline): SGHTA, FQGNSA. Trimming removed 5 bases from V and 6 bases from J; junction bases left unmatched: 7. This CDR3 spans 16 amino acids.

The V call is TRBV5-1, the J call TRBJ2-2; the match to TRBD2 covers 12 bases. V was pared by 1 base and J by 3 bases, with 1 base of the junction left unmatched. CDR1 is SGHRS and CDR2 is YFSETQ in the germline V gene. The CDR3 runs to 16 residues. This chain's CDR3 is CASSLTSGGYTGELFF. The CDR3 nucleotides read TGCGCCAGCAGCTTGACTAGCGGGGGGTACACCGGGGAGCTGTTTTTT.

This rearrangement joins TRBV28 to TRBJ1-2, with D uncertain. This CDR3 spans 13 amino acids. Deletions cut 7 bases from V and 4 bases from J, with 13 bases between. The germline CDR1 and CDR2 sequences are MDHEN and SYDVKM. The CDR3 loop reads CASTSSLLYGYTF. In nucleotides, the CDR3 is TGTGCCAGCACCTCTAGTCTTCTCTATGGCTACACCTTC.

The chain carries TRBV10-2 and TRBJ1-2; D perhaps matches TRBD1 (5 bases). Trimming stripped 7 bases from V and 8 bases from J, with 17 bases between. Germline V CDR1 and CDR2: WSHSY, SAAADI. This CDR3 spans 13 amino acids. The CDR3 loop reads CASTTDMAEGYTF. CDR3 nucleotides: TGCGCCAGCACCACGGACATGGCGGAGGGCTACACCTTC.

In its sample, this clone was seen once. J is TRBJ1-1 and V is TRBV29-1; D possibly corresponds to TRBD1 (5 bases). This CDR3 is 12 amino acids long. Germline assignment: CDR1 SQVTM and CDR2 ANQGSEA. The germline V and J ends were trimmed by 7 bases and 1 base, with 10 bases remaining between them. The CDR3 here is CSADRTNTEAFF. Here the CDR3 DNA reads TGCAGCGCTGACAGAACGAACACTGAAGCTTTCTTT.

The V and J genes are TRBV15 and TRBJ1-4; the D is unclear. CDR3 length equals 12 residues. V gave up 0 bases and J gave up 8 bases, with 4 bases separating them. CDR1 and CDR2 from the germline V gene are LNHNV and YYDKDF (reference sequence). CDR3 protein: CATSRDPEKLFF. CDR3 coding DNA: TGTGCCACCAGCAGAGATCCAGAAAAACTGTTTTTT.

The CDR3 loop reads CASSLSPGGWVNTEAFF. For the CDR3, the DNA is TGTGCCAGCAGCTTATCCCCAGGGGGGTGGGTGAACACTGAAGCTTTCTTT. This rearrangement joins TRBV7-9 to TRBJ1-1; 7 nucleotides agree with TRBD1. The V gene end was trimmed by 2 bases and the J gene end by 0 bases; junction bases not matched to a gene: 9. There are 17 residues in the CDR3. Per germline, CDR1 SEHNR and CDR2 FQNEAQ (reference sequence).

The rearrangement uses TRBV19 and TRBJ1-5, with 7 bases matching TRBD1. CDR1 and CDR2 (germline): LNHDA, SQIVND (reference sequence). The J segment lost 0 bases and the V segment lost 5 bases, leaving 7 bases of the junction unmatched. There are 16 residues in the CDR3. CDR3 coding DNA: TGTGCCAGTAGTCTGAACAGGGGCTATAGCAATCAGCCCCAGCATTTT. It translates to CASSLNRGYSNQPQHF.

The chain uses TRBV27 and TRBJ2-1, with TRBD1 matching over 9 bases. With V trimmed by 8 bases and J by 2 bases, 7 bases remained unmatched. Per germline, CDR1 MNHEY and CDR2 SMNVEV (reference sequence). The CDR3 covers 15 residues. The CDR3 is CASSLGQGPYNEQFF. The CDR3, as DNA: TGTGCCAGCTCCCTGGGACAGGGCCCCTACAATGAGCAGTTCTTC.

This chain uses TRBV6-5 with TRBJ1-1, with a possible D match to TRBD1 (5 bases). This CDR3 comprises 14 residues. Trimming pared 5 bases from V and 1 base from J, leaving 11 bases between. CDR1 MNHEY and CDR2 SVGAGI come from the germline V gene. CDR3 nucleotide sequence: TGTGCCAGCAGTCCGGACATCTGGAACACTGAAGCTTTCTTT. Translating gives CASSPDIWNTEAFF.

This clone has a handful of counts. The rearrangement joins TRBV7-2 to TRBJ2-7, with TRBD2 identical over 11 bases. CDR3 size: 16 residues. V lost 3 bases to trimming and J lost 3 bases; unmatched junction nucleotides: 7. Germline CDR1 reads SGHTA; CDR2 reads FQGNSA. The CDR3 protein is CASSFRLAGPFYEQYF. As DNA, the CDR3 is TGTGCCAGCAGCTTTAGACTAGCGGGACCTTTCTACGAGCAGTACTTC.

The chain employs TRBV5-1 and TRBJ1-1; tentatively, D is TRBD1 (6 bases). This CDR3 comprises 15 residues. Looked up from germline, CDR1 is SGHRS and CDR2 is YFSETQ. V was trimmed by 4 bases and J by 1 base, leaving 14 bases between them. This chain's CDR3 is CASSLGGQTNTEAFF. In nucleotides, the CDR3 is TGCGCCAGCAGCCTGGGCGGACAGACGAACACTGAAGCTTTCTTT.

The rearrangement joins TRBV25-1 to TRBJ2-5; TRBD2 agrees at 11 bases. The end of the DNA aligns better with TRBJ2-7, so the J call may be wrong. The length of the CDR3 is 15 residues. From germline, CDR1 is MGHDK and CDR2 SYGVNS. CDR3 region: CASSEFSGRAVEQYF. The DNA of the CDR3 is TGTGCCAGCAGTGAATTTAGCGGGAGGGCCGTCGAGCAGTACTTC.

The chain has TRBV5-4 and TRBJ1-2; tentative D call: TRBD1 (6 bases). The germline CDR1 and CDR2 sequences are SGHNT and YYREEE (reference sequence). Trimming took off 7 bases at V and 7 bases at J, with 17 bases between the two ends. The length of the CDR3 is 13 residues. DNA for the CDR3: TGTGCCAGCGGCAATCAGGGGCTTCTTGGCTACACCTTC. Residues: CASGNQGLLGYTF.

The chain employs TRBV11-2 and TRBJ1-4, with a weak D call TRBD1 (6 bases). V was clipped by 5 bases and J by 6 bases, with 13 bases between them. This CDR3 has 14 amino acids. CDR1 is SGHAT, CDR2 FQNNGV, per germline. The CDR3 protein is CASSHQGRDEKLFF. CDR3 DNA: TGTGCCAGCAGCCATCAGGGGAGGGATGAAAAACTGTTTTTT.

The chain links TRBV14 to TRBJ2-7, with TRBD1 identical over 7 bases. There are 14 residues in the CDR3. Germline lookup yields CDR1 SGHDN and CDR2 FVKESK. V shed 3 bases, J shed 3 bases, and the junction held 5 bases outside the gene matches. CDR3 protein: CASSHPDRHYEQYF. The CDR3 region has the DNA TGTGCCAGCAGCCACCCGGACAGGCACTACGAGCAGTACTTC.

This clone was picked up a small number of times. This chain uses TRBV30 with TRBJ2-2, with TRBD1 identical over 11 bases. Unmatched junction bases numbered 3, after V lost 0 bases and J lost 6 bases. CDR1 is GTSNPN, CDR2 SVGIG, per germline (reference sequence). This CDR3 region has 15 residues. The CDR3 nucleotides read TGTGCCTGGAGTGTAATGGGACAGGGGGCCGGGGAGCTGTTTTTT. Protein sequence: CAWSVMGQGAGELFF.

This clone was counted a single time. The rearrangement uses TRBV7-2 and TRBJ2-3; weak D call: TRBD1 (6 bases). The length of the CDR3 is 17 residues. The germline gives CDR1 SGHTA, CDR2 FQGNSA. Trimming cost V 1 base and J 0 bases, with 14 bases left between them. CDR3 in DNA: TGTGCCAGCAGCTTAGAAGTCGCAGGGGACAGCACAGATACGCAGTATTTT. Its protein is CASSLEVAGDSTDTQYF.

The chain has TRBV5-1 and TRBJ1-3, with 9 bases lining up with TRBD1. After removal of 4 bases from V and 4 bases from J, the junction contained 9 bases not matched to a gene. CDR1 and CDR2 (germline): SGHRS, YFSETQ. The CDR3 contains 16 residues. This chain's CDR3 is CASSTGQGISGNTIYF. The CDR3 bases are TGCGCCAGCAGCACCGGACAGGGGATATCCGGAAACACCATATATTTT.

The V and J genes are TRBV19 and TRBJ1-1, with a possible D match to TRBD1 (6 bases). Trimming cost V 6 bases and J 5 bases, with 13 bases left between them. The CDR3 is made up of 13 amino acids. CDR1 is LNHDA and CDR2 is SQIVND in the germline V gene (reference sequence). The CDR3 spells CASSSTRGTEAFF. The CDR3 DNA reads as TGTGCCAGTAGCTCGACAAGGGGGACTGAAGCTTTCTTT.

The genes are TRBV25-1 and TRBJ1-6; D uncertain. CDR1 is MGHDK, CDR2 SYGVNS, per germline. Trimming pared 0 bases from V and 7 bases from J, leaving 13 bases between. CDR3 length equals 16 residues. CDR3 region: CASSEYEGLRNSPLHF. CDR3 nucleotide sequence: TGTGCCAGCAGTGAATACGAGGGCCTTAGGAATTCACCCCTCCACTTT.

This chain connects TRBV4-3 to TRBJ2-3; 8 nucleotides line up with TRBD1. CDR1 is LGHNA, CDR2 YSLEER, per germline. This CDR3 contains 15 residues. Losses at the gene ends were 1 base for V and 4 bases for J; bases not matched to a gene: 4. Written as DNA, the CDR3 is TGCGCCAGCAGCCAAGGTGGCAGGGGGCCAGATACGCAGTATTTT. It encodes CASSQGGRGPDTQYF.

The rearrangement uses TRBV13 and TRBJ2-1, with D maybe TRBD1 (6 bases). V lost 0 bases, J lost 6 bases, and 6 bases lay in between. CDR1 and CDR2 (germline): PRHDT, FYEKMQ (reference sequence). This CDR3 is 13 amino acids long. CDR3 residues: CASSLGQGNEQFF. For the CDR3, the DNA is TGTGCCAGCAGCTTAGGACAGGGCAATGAGCAGTTCTTC.